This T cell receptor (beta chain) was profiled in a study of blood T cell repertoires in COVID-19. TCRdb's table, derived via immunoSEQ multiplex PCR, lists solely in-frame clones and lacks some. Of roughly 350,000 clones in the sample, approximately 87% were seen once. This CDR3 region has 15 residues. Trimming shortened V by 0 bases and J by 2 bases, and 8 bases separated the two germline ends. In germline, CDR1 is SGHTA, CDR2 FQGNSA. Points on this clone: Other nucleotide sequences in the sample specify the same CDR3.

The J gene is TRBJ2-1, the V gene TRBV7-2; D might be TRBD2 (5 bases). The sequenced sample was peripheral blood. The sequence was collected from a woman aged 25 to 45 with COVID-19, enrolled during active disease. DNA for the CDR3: TGTGCCAGCAGCTTAGCTTACGGGGCCTACAATGAGCAGTTCTTC. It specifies CASSLAYGAYNEQFF.